Listed below are T cell receptor beta chains from one sample, sequenced in a study of Graves' ophthalmopathy and Graves' hyperthyroidism. MiXCR, run by TCRdb on the multiplex PCR reads, gives a single entry per CDR3 protein. The repertoire includes a few hundred thousand distinct CDR3 sequences, about 16% of them detected once, and 7% sits in the top ten. Specimen: peripheral blood. These receptors were taken from a woman under 30 with stable Graves' hyperthyroidism. Both conserved end residues are part of each CDR3. Each record gives: V gene, J gene, D gene, clone size, CDR3 DNA, CDR3 protein. A D gene is named only where the DNA matches it firmly. Not all rows give a size; the values are once, few, many and, for expanded clones, a class.

V: TRBV27
J: TRBJ1-1
D: .
size: many
DNA: TGTGCCAGCAGTGGTACAGCACGAGGGACTGAAGCTTTCTTT
CDR3: CASSGTARGTEAFF

V: TRBV6-1
J: TRBJ2-7
D: TRBD1
size: many
DNA: TGTGCCAGCGGCCGGGACAGGGGCCTGGACGAGCAGTACTTC
CDR3: CASGRDRGLDEQYF

V: TRBV2
J: TRBJ1-5
D: .
size: .
DNA: TGTGCCAGCAGTGAGGGGAATGGGCAGCCCCAGCATTTT
CDR3: CASSEGNGQPQHF

V: TRBV6-5
J: TRBJ2-2
D: .
size: many
DNA: TGTGCCAGCAGTTTTAATTACGGGACAATTAACACCGGGGAGCTGTTTTTT
CDR3: CASSFNYGTINTGELFF

V: TRBV15
J: TRBJ2-5
D: TRBD1
size: .
DNA: TGTGCCACCAGCAGAGATCCCGGACAGGGTCGGGGATGGCCGGAGACCCAGTACTTC
CDR3: CATSRDPGQGRGWPETQYF

V: TRBV13
J: TRBJ2-5
D: .
size: many
DNA: TGTGCCAGCAGCCCGAGGGACACGCGCCCTGAAGAGACCCAGTACTTC
CDR3: CASSPRDTRPEETQYF

V: TRBV2
J: TRBJ2-5
D: TRBD2
size: many
DNA: TGTGCCAGCAGTGTCGTTAGCGGGCAGGAGACCCAGTACTTC
CDR3: CASSVVSGQETQYF

V: TRBV5-1
J: TRBJ2-5
D: .
size: few
DNA: TGCGCCAGCAGCCTCAGGGTCAGGGAGACCCAGTACTTC
CDR3: CASSLRVRETQYF

V: TRBV11-1
J: TRBJ1-2
D: TRBD1
size: many
DNA: TGTGCCAGCAGCTTAGGGCGACCGGGACAGGGGGCGCAGGGGACCTATGGCTACACCTTC
CDR3: CASSLGRPGQGAQGTYGYTF

V: TRBV6-5
J: TRBJ2-7
D: .
size: many
DNA: TGTGCCAGCAGTCCCGGGGAAACAAAGGCCTACGAGCAGTACTTC
CDR3: CASSPGETKAYEQYF

V: TRBV27
J: TRBJ1-2
D: .
size: many
DNA: TGTGCCAGCAGTTCCATATCTCGGCCCGACAGATATGGCTACACCTTC
CDR3: CASSSISRPDRYGYTF

V: TRBV12-5
J: TRBJ1-2
D: TRBD1
size: .
DNA: TGTGCTAGTGGTATAGGACAGGGGCATGGCTACACCTTC
CDR3: CASGIGQGHGYTF

V: TRBV20-1
J: TRBJ2-5
D: .
size: few
DNA: TGCAGTGCTAGAGGGGACCGGGGGAGGTGGGAGACCCAGTACTTC
CDR3: CSARGDRGRWETQYF

V: TRBV6-2/TRBV6-3
J: TRBJ1-3
D: .
size: many
DNA: TGTGCCAGCAGTTACTCCGTGGCGCGCTCTGGAAACACCATATATTTT
CDR3: CASSYSVARSGNTIYF

V: TRBV12-3/TRBV12-4
J: TRBJ2-5
D: .
size: many
DNA: TGTGCCAGCAGTCCATCTGACTGGTACCAAGAGACCCAGTACTTC
CDR3: CASSPSDWYQETQYF

V: TRBV7-9
J: TRBJ1-2
D: .
size: many
DNA: TGTGCCAGCAGCGAAAACTATGGCTACACCTTC
CDR3: CASSENYGYTF

V: TRBV12-3/TRBV12-4
J: TRBJ1-2
D: .
size: many
DNA: TGTGCCAGCAGTGAGGGGGGTGACTATGGCTACACCTTC
CDR3: CASSEGGDYGYTF

V: TRBV29-1
J: TRBJ2-7
D: .
size: few
DNA: TGCAGCGGGAAAGGGACCGCCAGTGAGCAGTACTTC
CDR3: CSGKGTASEQYF

V: TRBV4-1
J: TRBJ1-1
D: .
size: .
DNA: TGCGCCAGCAGCCCGATTCGGGGAGGGAAAATTGAAGCTTTCTTT
CDR3: CASSPIRGGKIEAFF

V: TRBV24-1
J: TRBJ2-5
D: TRBD1
size: many
DNA: TGTGCCACCAGTGATTTTGGGACAGGGGGCGCCACGCGTGAGACCCAGTACTTC
CDR3: CATSDFGTGGATRETQYF

V: TRBV20-1
J: TRBJ1-2
D: .
size: .
DNA: TGCAGTGCTAGCCCCCCGGGGGCCAGGAACTATGGCTACACCTTC
CDR3: CSASPPGARNYGYTF

V: TRBV6-1
J: TRBJ2-5
D: TRBD2
size: many
DNA: TGTGCCACCCGGGAGGAACAAGAGACCCAGTACTTC
CDR3: CATREEQETQYF

V: TRBV7-8
J: TRBJ1-5
D: .
size: many
DNA: TGTGCCAGCAGTTCCCCCGGTCTTATCGAGCCCCAGCATTTT
CDR3: CASSSPGLIEPQHF

V: TRBV12-3/TRBV12-4
J: TRBJ1-1
D: .
size: many
DNA: TGTGCCAGCAGTTTTTCGACAGCCAAGATCACTGAAGCTTTCTTT
CDR3: CASSFSTAKITEAFF

V: TRBV19
J: TRBJ2-2
D: .
size: few
DNA: TGTGCCAGTAGTAACCGGATACAGGGGAGGTACACCGGGGAGCTGTTTTTT
CDR3: CASSNRIQGRYTGELFF

V: TRBV12-3/TRBV12-4
J: TRBJ1-5
D: .
size: many
DNA: TGTGCCAGCAGTTTTCAGGGTAATGGCAATCAGCCCCAGCATTTT
CDR3: CASSFQGNGNQPQHF

V: TRBV19
J: TRBJ1-1
D: TRBD1
size: many
DNA: TGTGCCAGTAGTGGGACAGTGATGAACACTGAAGCTTTCTTT
CDR3: CASSGTVMNTEAFF

V: TRBV7-2
J: TRBJ2-4
D: .
size: few
DNA: TGTGCCAGCAGCTCAACGACTGGGGGCATTAAGTACTTC
CDR3: CASSSTTGGIKYF

V: TRBV15
J: TRBJ2-2
D: TRBD1
size: many
DNA: TGTGCCACCAGCAGTCCGGGACAGGGTTTCTCCGGGGAGCTGTTTTTT
CDR3: CATSSPGQGFSGELFF

V: TRBV6-2/TRBV6-3
J: TRBJ2-2
D: .
size: few
DNA: TGTGCCAGCAGTTATCCCCCCCGCGGGGGCTCGAACACCGGGGAGCTGTTTTTT
CDR3: CASSYPPRGGSNTGELFF

V: TRBV28
J: TRBJ1-2
D: .
size: .
DNA: TGTGCCAGCAGTTTTGGGGAATTCTCCTATGGCTACACCTTC
CDR3: CASSFGEFSYGYTF

V: TRBV12-3/TRBV12-4
J: TRBJ1-5
D: TRBD1
size: many
DNA: TGTGCCAGCAGTCAACAGGGGATTAGCAATCAGCCCCAGCATTTT
CDR3: CASSQQGISNQPQHF

V: TRBV7-9
J: TRBJ2-7
D: .
size: few
DNA: TGTGCCAGCAGCCTGGCAGGGAACATCTACGAGCAGTACTTC
CDR3: CASSLAGNIYEQYF

V: TRBV19
J: TRBJ1-5
D: .
size: once
DNA: TGTGCCAGTAGTAACGACGACTACAATCAGCCCCAGCATTTT
CDR3: CASSNDDYNQPQHF

V: TRBV6-1
J: TRBJ1-1
D: .
size: many
DNA: TGTGCCAGCAGTGAAGAGCAGGTAGGGGTAAGGACTGAAGCTTTCTTT
CDR3: CASSEEQVGVRTEAFF

V: TRBV19
J: TRBJ1-1
D: TRBD1
size: few
DNA: TGTGCCAGTAGTAGGGGGACGACAGGGAGCCCCAACCCTGAAGCTTTCTTT
CDR3: CASSRGTTGSPNPEAFF

V: TRBV12-3/TRBV12-4
J: TRBJ2-5
D: .
size: many
DNA: TGTGCCAGCAGTTTCCGGGACACCAGTGTGGAGACCCAGTACTTC
CDR3: CASSFRDTSVETQYF

V: TRBV20-1
J: TRBJ2-4
D: .
size: few
DNA: TGCAGTGCTAGTAGGTGGCAAGAAGGAAGAGGTAAAAACATTCAGTACTTC
CDR3: CSASRWQEGRGKNIQYF

V: TRBV11-2
J: TRBJ2-7
D: .
size: few
DNA: TGTGCCAGCAGCTTAGCTTCAGGGACCTACGAGCAGTACTTC
CDR3: CASSLASGTYEQYF

V: TRBV14
J: TRBJ2-5
D: .
size: many
DNA: TGTGCCAGCAGCCAAGAGGTGGTCCAGTACTTC
CDR3: CASSQEVVQYF

V: TRBV7-9
J: TRBJ1-6
D: TRBD1
size: .
DNA: TGTGCCAGCAGCTTTGGACAGGTGACGAGCTCCTATAATTCACCCCTCCACTTT
CDR3: CASSFGQVTSSYNSPLHF

V: TRBV6-1
J: TRBJ1-2
D: .
size: .
DNA: TGTGCCAGCAGTGGCGAACCGGGAACCTATGGCTACACCTTC
CDR3: CASSGEPGTYGYTF

V: TRBV19
J: TRBJ1-5
D: TRBD1
size: many
DNA: TGTGCCAGTTGGGGGGACAGGGGGAACGCTCAGCCCCAGCATTTT
CDR3: CASWGDRGNAQPQHF

V: TRBV27
J: TRBJ2-7
D: .
size: many
DNA: TGTGCCAGCAGATCACTGTCCCGACGGGCGGGTGGATCCTACGAGCAGTACTTC
CDR3: CASRSLSRRAGGSYEQYF

V: TRBV6-5
J: TRBJ2-5
D: TRBD2
size: many
DNA: TGTGCCAGCAGGGCCCCTAGCGGGGGCCCCCAAGAGACCCAGTACTTC
CDR3: CASRAPSGGPQETQYF